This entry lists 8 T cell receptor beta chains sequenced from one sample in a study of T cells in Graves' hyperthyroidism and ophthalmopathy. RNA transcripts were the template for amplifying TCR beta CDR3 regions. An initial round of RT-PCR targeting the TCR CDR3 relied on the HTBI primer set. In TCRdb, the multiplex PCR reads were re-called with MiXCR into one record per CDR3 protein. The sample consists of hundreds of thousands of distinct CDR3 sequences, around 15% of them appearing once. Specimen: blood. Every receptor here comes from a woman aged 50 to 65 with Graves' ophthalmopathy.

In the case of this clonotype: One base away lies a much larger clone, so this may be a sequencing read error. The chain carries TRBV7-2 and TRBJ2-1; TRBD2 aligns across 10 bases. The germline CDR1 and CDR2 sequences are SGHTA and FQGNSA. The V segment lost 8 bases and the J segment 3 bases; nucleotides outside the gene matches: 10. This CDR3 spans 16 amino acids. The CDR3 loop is CASGTLAGAYYNEQFF. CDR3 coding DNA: TGTGCCAGCGGCACTCTAGCGGGAGCCTACTACAATGAGCAGTTCTTC.

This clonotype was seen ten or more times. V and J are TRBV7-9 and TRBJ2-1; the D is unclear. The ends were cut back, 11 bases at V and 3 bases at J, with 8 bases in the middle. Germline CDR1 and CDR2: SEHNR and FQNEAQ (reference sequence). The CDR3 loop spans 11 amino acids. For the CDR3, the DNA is TGTGCCCTACTGATCTACAATGAGCAGTTCTTC. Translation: CALLIYNEQFF.

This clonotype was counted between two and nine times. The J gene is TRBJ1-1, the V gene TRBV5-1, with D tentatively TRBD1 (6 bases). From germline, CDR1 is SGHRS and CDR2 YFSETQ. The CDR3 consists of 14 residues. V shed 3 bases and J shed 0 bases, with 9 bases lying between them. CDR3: CASSSGAVNTEAFF. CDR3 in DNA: TGCGCCAGCAGCTCGGGGGCGGTGAACACTGAAGCTTTCTTT.

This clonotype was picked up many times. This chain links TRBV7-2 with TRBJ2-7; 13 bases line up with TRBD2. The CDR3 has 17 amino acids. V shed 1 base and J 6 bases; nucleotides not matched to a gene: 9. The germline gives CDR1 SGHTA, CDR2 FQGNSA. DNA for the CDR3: TGTGCCAGCAGCTTAGTAGCCCCCGGACTAGCGGGAGTCGAGCAGTACTTC. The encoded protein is CASSLVAPGLAGVEQYF.

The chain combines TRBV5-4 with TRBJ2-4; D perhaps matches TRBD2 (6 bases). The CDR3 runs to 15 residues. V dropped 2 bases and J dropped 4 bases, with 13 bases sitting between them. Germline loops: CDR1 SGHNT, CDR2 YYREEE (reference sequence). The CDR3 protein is CASSFGAGRKNIQYF. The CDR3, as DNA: TGTGCCAGCAGCTTCGGTGCGGGACGGAAAAACATTCAGTACTTC.

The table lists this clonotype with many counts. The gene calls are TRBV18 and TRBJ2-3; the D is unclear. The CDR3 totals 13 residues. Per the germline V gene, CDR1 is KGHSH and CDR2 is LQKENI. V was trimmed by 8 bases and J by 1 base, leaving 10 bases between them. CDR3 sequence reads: CASSPPGTDTQYF. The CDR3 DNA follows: TGTGCCAGCAGTCCGCCAGGCACAGATACGCAGTATTTT.

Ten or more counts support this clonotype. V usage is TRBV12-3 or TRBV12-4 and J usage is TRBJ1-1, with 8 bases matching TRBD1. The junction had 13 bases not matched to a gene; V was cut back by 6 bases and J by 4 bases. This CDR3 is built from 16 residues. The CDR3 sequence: CASSGNRGMGITEAFF. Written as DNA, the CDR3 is TGTGCCAGCAGCGGTAACAGGGGGATGGGGATCACTGAAGCTTTCTTT.

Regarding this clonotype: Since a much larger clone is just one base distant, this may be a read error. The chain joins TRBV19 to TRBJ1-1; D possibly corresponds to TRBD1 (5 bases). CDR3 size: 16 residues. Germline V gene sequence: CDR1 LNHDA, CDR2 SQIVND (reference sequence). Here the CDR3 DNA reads TGTGCCAGTAGTATTCTGGTCGAGAGATTAGGGACTGAAGTTTTCTTT. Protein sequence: CASSILVERLGTEVFF.